Below are 21 T cell receptor beta chains sequenced from a single sample in a study of blood T cell repertoires in COVID-19. Using immunoSEQ multiplex PCR, the repertoire was profiled, and TCRdb retains in-frame clones only, with some absent. The table includes 450,000 to 500,000 clones, roughly nine tenths detected once. The source material was PBMCs or T cells enriched from blood (not recorded which). All receptors derive from a woman aged 55-69 years who had recovered from COVID-19.

J is TRBJ1-1 and V is TRBV10-2; a weak D match, TRBD1 (5 bases). The CDR3 is 13 amino acids. In germline, CDR1 is WSHSY, CDR2 SAAADI. V lost 5 bases and J lost 3, with 10 bases in between. The CDR3 reads CASSRQGDTEAFF. CDR3 DNA sequence: TGCGCCAGCAGTCGGCAGGGCGACACTGAAGCTTTCTTT.

This chain uses TRBV7-2 with TRBJ2-5; 14 bases are a match to TRBD2. The CDR3 spans 16 residues. The V gene's germline CDR1 is SGHTA and CDR2 FQGNSA. Trimming took 5 bases from V and 7 from J; bases not matched to a gene: 9. The CDR3 protein is CASSPRTSGGSGTQYF. The CDR3 nucleotides are TGTGCCAGCAGCCCGAGGACTAGCGGGGGGTCGGGGACCCAGTACTTC.

This chain links TRBV10-3 with TRBJ2-2; D may be TRBD1 (5 bases). V lost 1 base and J 5 bases, leaving 8 bases between the germline ends. CDR3 length: 14 residues. Germline-derived CDR1 and CDR2 are ENHRY and SYGVKD. CDR3 DNA: TGTGCCATCAGTGAGTTCCCAGGGACCGGGGAGCTGTTTTTT. Its translation: CAISEFPGTGELFF.

This clone was seen only once. The rearrangement joins TRBV10-3 to TRBJ1-2; 8 bases match TRBD1. V was clipped by 3 bases and J by 0 bases; unmatched bases: 9. The germline V gene encodes CDR1 ENHRY and CDR2 SYGVKD. The CDR3 is 17 amino acids. The CDR3 nucleotides read TGTGCCATCAGTGACCCGCGGGGACAGGAAGCTAACTATGGCTACACCTTC. Translated, it gives CAISDPRGQEANYGYTF.

The chain uses TRBV5-1 and TRBJ2-1; 11 positions agree with TRBD1. Germline-derived CDR1 and CDR2 are SGHRS and YFSETQ. There are 15 residues in the CDR3. The ends lost 1 base at V and 6 bases at J; junction bases unmatched: 3. Written as DNA, the CDR3 is TGCGCCAGCAGCTTGACGGGGACAGGGGGCAATGAGCAGTTCTTC. This encodes CASSLTGTGGNEQFF.

The genes are TRBV19 and TRBJ2-1, with a tentative D call TRBD2 (6 bases). Germline V lookup: CDR1 LNHDA, CDR2 SQIVND (reference sequence). V lost 3 bases, J lost 7 bases, and 16 bases lay in between. This CDR3 has 15 amino acids. CDR3: CASSMRPKEGNEQFF. CDR3 sequence (DNA): TGTGCCAGTAGTATGCGACCCAAGGAGGGGAATGAGCAGTTCTTC.

The chain recombines TRBV2 with TRBJ2-7, with D possibly being TRBD1 (6 bases). V lost 2 bases to trimming and J lost 7 bases, with 15 bases between them. This CDR3 has 14 residues. Germline loops: CDR1 SNHLY, CDR2 FYNNEI. The CDR3 protein is CASSEWAGAGEQYF. CDR3 bases: TGTGCCAGCAGTGAATGGGCAGGGGCCGGGGAGCAGTACTTC. Combining the CDR3 with reference TRBV2 and TRBJ2-7 gives the whole variable domain EPEVTQTPSHQVTQMGQEVILRCVPISNHLYFYWYRQILGQKVEFLVSFYNNEISEKSEIFDDQFSVERPDGSNFTLKIRSTKLEDSAMYFCASSEWAGAGEQYFGPGTRLTVT.

The chain couples TRBV5-1 to TRBJ1-1, with 8 bases matching TRBD1. This CDR3 has 14 residues. CDR1 and CDR2 from the germline V gene are SGHRS and YFSETQ. The junction had 8 bases not matched to a gene; V was cut back by 5 bases and J by 5 bases. CDR3 sequence reads: CASSPTGVGTEAFF. As DNA, the CDR3 is TGCGCCAGCAGTCCGACAGGGGTGGGGACTGAAGCTTTCTTT.

This chain connects TRBV6-5 to TRBJ1-2; possible D gene TRBD1, 5 bases. CDR1 is MNHEY and CDR2 is SVGAGI in the germline V gene. The CDR3 runs to 13 residues. V was pared by 7 bases and J by 4 bases, with 13 bases between. CDR3 DNA sequence: TGTGCCAGCAAAAAGACAGAGTTCTATGGCTACACCTTC. Its translation is CASKKTEFYGYTF.

The chain recombines TRBV29-1 with TRBJ1-5; perhaps TRBD1 as D (5 bases). Trimming pared 3 bases from V and 9 bases from J, leaving 24 bases between. Germline lookup yields CDR1 SQVTM and CDR2 ANQGSEA. The CDR3 is made up of 16 amino acids. CDR3 protein: CSVDPKTGGGVAPQHF. Here the CDR3 DNA reads TGCAGCGTTGATCCCAAAACGGGGGGAGGGGTTGCGCCCCAGCATTTT.

The rearrangement uses TRBV5-6 and TRBJ1-2; TRBD1 matches 7 bases. The CDR3 has 18 amino acids. Germline CDR1 and CDR2: SGHDT and YYEEEE. V gave up 0 bases and J gave up 2 bases; unmatched junction bases: 13. The DNA for the CDR3 is TGTGCCAGCAGCTTGGAAAGACCCCTGGACAGGCCAAACTATGGCTACACCTTC. It yields the protein CASSLERPLDRPNYGYTF.

This clone has only one observation. The CDR3 nucleotides are TGCGCCAGCAGCCAGGAAGTAGCGGCCACAGATACGCAGTATTTT. This encodes CASSQEVAATDTQYF. V gene TRBV4-1 combines with J gene TRBJ2-3, with TRBD2 as a possible D gene (6 bases). Germline V gives CDR1 MGHRA, CDR2 YSYEKL. V shed 3 bases and J shed 2 bases, with 12 bases lying between them. CDR3 size: 15 residues.

The V and J genes are TRBV6-9 and TRBJ1-5, with D maybe TRBD1 (5 bases). The germline V and J ends were trimmed by 0 bases and 5 bases, with 11 bases remaining between them. The CDR3 is made up of 15 amino acids. CDR1 and CDR2 (germline): MNHGY, SVAAGI. The CDR3 region is CASSYSGAVDQPQHF. CDR3 nucleotides: TGTGCCAGCAGTTATTCAGGGGCGGTTGATCAGCCCCAGCATTTT.

The chain is built from TRBV18 and TRBJ1-5; TRBD1 agrees at 7 bases. The CDR3 loop spans 14 amino acids. V was clipped by 1 base and J by 5 bases; unmatched bases: 2. CDR1 is KGHSH and CDR2 is LQKENI in the germline V gene. CDR3 loop: CASSPRDRDQPQHF. DNA for the CDR3: TGTGCCAGCTCACCACGGGACAGAGATCAGCCCCAGCATTTT.

The CDR3 here is CASSPGGIQPQHF. The CDR3 DNA sequence: TGTGCCAGCTCCCCTGGGGGGATCCAGCCCCAGCATTTT. This chain connects TRBV18 to TRBJ1-5; TRBD1 is a possible D gene (5 bases). From germline, CDR1 is KGHSH and CDR2 LQKENI. The V gene lost 6 bases and the J gene lost 7 bases, with 13 bases spanning the gap. The CDR3 length is 13 residues.

The chain joins TRBV29-1 to TRBJ1-2; TRBD1 is a possible D gene (5 bases). Germline CDR1 is SQVTM and CDR2 is ANQGSEA. Trimming took off 4 bases at V and 2 bases at J, with 11 bases between the two ends. The CDR3 runs to 13 residues. CDR3 amino acids: CSVVSRQNYGYTF. Written as DNA, the CDR3 is TGCAGCGTTGTTTCCCGACAGAACTATGGCTACACCTTC. The full variable domain, with the rest looked up from reference TRBV29-1 and TRBJ1-2, is SAVISQKPSRDICQRGTSLTIQCQVDSQVTMMFWYRQQPGQSLTLIATANQGSEATYESGFVIDKFPISRPNLTFSTLTVSNMSPEDSSIYLCSVVSRQNYGYTFGSGTRLTVV.

The rearrangement links TRBV3-1 (or the pseudogene TRBV3-2) to TRBJ2-1; D call uncertain. This CDR3 has 12 amino acids. The ends were cut back, 2 bases at V and 7 bases at J, with 6 bases in the middle. Germline CDR1 and CDR2: LGHDT and YNNKEL (reference sequence). The CDR3 DNA is TGTGCCAGCAGCCAATCGGTGAATGAGCAGTTCTTC. Its translation: CASSQSVNEQFF.

The chain links TRBV20-1 to TRBJ1-1; no clear D. Germline CDR1 DFQATT, CDR2 SNEGSKA (reference sequence). The CDR3 contains 11 residues. The germline V and J ends were trimmed by 3 bases and 5 bases, with 7 bases remaining between them. The CDR3 sequence is CSASSLTEAFF. In DNA form, the CDR3 reads TGCAGTGCTAGCTCACTAACTGAAGCTTTCTTT.

This clone was recorded a few times. V usage is TRBV3-1 (or the pseudogene TRBV3-2) and J usage is TRBJ1-4; maybe TRBD1 (6 bases). The CDR3 is 15 residues long. Trimming pared 3 bases from V and 7 bases from J, leaving 15 bases between. Germline V gives CDR1 LGHDT, CDR2 YNNKEL (reference sequence). The CDR3 loop reads CASSQFPTGSEKLFF. Written as DNA, the CDR3 is TGTGCCAGCAGCCAGTTCCCCACAGGGAGTGAAAAACTGTTTTTT.

The rearrangement joins TRBV29-1 to TRBJ2-1, with TRBD2 as a possible D gene (5 bases). The CDR3 covers 16 residues. The germline gives CDR1 SQVTM, CDR2 ANQGSEA. V was clipped by 0 bases and J by 3 bases, with 15 bases between them. DNA for the CDR3: TGCAGCGTTGAAGATCAAGGGCTAGCCGGCTACAATGAGCAGTTCTTC. The encoded protein is CSVEDQGLAGYNEQFF.

The V call is TRBV4-1, the J call TRBJ2-3; D uncertain. The CDR3 loop spans 14 amino acids. CDR1 and CDR2 (germline): MGHRA, YSYEKL. V was trimmed by 7 bases and J by 2 bases, leaving 13 bases between them. CDR3 DNA: TGCGCCAGCAAGTTGCGCCCGGTCACAGATACGCAGTATTTT. It specifies CASKLRPVTDTQYF.